This TCR beta chain was retrieved from a study of blood T cell repertoires in COVID-19. Study background: Samples representing acute and convalescent COVID-19 were sourced from the United States, Italy and Spain.

Those who participated ranged in age from roughly 18 to 100 years and resided in 24 US areas. Methods used by the authors: Estimation of nucleated cell counts was performed using reference gene primer amplification. Measured with immunoSEQ multiplex PCR; TCRdb has only the in-frame clones, and not every one. V, J and clone size were drawn from that table, and D and trimming were deduced from the DNA. The sample shows 200,000 to 250,000 clones, 81% of them seen only once. Looked up from germline, CDR1 is ENHRY and CDR2 is SYGVKD. The CDR3 totals 13 residues. Trimming removed 4 bases from V and 0 bases from J, with 7 bases in between.

This receptor was taken from a woman in her fifties or sixties with acute COVID-19. V gene TRBV10-3 combines with J gene TRBJ2-7; D is unclear. Sequencing was performed on PBMCs or T cells enriched from blood (not recorded which). The CDR3 DNA reads TGTGCCATCAGTGCTTCGGGCTCCTACGAGCAGTACTTC. Protein: CAISASGSYEQYF.